The present T cell receptor beta chain was sequenced within a study of blood T cell repertoires in COVID-19. Study overall: Specimens from acute and convalescent COVID-19 originated in the United States, Italy and Spain.

Germline V gene data show CDR1 as SGDLS and CDR2 as YYNGEE. V gave up 7 bases and J gave up 0 bases; unmatched junction bases: 2. This CDR3 comprises 13 residues. Per the original methods: Amplification from reference gene primers served as the basis for estimated nucleated cell counts. Assay: immunoSEQ multiplex PCR; the TCRdb copy retains only in-frame clones and omits some. For V, J and clone size, that table is used; D and trimming come from the DNA. Here the sample spans approximately 260,000 clones, around 86% being singletons. The genes are TRBV9 and TRBJ2-3; 7 bases fit TRBD1. This sequence originates from a man aged 45-65 years with acute or convalescent COVID-19. Source material: peripheral blood. The CDR3 region has the DNA TGTGCCAGCCAACAGGGGAGCACAGATACGCAGTATTTT. Amino acids: CASQQGSTDTQYF.